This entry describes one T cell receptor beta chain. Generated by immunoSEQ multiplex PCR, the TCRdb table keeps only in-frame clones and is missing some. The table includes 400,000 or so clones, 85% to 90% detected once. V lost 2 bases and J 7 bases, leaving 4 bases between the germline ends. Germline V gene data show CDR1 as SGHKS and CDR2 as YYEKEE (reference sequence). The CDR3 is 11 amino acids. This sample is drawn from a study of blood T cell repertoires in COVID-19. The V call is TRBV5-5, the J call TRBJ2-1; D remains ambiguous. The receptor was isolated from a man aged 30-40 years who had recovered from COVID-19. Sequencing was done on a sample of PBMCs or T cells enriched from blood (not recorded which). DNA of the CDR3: TGTGCCAGCAGCTTCTTAAATGAGCAGTTCTTC. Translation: CASSFLNEQFF.